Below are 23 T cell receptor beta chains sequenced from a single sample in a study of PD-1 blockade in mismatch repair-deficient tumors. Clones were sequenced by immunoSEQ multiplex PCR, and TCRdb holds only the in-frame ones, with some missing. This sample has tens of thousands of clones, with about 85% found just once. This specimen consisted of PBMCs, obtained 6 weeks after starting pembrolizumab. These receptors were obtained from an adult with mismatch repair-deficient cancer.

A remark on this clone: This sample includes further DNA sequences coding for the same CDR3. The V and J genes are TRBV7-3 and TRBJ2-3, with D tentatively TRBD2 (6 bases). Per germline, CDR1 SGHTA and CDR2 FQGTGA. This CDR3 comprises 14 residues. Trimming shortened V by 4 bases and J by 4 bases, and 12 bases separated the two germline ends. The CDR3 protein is CASSSEGRADTQYF. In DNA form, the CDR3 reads TGTGCCAGCAGCTCGGAGGGTAGGGCAGATACGCAGTATTTT.

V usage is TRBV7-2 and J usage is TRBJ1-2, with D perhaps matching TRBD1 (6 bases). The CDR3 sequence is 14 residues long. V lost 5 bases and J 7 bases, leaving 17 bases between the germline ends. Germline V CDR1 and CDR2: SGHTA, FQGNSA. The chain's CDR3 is CASSVAGVGGGYTF. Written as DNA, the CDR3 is TGTGCCAGCAGCGTGGCAGGGGTCGGAGGTGGCTACACCTTC.

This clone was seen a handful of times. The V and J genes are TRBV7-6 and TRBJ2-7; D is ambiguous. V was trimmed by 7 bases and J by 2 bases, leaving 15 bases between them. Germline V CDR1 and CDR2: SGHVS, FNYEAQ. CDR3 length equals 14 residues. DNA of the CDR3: TGTGCCAGCACCAAACAAGGTGGGCCCTACGAGCAGTACTTC. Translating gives CASTKQGGPYEQYF.

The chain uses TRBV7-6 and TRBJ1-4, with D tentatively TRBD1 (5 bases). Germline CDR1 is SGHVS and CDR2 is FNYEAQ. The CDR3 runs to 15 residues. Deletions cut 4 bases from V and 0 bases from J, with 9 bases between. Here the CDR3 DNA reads TGTGCCAGCAGCTCGTCGACAGCAACTAATGAAAAACTGTTTTTT. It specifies CASSSSTATNEKLFF.

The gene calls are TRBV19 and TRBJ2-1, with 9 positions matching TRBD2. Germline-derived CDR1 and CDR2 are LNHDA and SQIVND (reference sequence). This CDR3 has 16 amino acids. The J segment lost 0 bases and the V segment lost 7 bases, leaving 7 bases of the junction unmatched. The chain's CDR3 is CASTRTSVSSYNEQFF. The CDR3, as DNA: TGTGCCAGTACCCGGACTAGCGTGAGCTCCTACAATGAGCAGTTCTTC.

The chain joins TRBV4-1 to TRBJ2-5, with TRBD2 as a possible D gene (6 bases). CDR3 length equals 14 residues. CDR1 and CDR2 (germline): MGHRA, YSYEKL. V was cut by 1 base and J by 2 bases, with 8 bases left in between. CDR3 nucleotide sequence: TGCGCCAGCAGCCAAGGCGGACTACAAGAGACCCAGTACTTC. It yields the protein CASSQGGLQETQYF.

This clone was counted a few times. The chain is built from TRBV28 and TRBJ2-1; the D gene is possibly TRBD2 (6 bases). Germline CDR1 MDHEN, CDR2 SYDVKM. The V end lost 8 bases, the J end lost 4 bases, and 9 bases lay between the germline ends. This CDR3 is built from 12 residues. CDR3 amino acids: CASGGNYNEQFF. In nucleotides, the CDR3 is TGTGCCAGCGGCGGGAATTACAATGAGCAGTTCTTC. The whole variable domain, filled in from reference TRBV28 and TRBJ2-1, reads DVKVTQSSRYLVKRTGEKVFLECVQDMDHENMFWYRQDPGLGLRLIYFSYDVKMKEKGDIPEGYSVSREKKERFSLILESASTNQTSMYLCASGGNYNEQFFGPGTRLTVL.

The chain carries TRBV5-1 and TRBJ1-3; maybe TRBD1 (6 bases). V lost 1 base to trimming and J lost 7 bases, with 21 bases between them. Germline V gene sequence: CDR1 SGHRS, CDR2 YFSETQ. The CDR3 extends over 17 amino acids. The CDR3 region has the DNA TGCGCCAGCAGCTTGTCCGCAGGGGCCGTTTCGCGCAACACCATATATTTT. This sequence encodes CASSLSAGAVSRNTIYF.

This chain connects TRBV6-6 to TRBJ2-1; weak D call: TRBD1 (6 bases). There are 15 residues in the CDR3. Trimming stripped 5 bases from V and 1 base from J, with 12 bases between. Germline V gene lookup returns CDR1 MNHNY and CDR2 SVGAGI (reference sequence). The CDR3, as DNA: TGTGCCAGCAGTCCGGACAGTGGGTCCTACAATGAGCAGTTCTTC. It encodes CASSPDSGSYNEQFF.

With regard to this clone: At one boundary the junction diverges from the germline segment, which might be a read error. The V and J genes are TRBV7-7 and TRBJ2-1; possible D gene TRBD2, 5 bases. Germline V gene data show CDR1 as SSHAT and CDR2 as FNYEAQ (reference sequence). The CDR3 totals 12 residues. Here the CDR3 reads CASSFNEGEQFF. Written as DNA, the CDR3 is TGTGCTAGCAGCTTCAACGAGGGTGAGCAGTTCTTC.

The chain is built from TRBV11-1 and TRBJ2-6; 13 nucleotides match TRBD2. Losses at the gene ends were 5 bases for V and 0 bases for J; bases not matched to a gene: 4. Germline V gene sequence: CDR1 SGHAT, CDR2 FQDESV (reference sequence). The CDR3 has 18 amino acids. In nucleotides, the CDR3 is TGTGCCAGCAGCCTACTAGCGGGAGGGGACTCTGGGGCCAACGTCCTGACTTTC. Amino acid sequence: CASSLLAGGDSGANVLTF. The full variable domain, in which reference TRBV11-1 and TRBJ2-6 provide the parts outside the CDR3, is EAEVAQSPRYKITEKSQAVAFWCDPISGHATLYWYRQILGQGPELLVQFQDESVVDDSQLPKDRFSAERLKGVDSTLKIQPAELGDSAMYLCASSLLAGGDSGANVLTFGAGSRLTVL.

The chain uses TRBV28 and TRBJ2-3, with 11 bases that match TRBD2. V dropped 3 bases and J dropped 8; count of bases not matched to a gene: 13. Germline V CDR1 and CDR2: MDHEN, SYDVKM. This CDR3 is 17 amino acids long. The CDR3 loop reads CASSFRGNSGRDGTQYF. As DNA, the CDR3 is TGTGCCAGCAGTTTTCGGGGAAATAGCGGGAGGGATGGTACGCAGTATTTT.

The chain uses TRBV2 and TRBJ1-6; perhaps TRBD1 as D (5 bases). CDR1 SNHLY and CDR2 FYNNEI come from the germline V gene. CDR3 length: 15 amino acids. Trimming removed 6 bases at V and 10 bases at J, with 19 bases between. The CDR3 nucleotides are TGTGCCAGCAGCGAGGGGCGGGAGGAGTGGTCACCCCTCCACTTT. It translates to CASSEGREEWSPLHF.

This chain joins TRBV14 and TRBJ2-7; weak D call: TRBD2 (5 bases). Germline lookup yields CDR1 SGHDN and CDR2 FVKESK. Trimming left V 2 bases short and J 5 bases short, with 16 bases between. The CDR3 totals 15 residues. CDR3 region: CASSQLGSLGDEQYF. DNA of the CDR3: TGTGCCAGCAGCCAATTGGGCAGCCTCGGGGACGAGCAGTACTTC.

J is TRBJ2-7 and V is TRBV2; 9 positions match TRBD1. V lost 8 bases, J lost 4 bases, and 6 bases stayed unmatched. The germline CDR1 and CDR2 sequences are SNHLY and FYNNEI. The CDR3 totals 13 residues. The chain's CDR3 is CASLEDRGYEQYF. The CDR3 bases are TGTGCCAGCCTAGAGGACAGGGGTTACGAGCAGTACTTC.

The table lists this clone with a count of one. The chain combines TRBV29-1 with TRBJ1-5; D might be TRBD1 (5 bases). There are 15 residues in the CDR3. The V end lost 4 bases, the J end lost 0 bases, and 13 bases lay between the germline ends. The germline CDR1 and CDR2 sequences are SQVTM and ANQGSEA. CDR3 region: CSVGYGQGSNQPQHF. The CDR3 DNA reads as TGCAGCGTTGGTTATGGCCAGGGTAGCAATCAGCCCCAGCATTTT.

CDR3 residues: CASSLQGAMYNEQFF. The CDR3 bases are TGCGCCAGCAGCTTACAGGGGGCAATGTACAATGAGCAGTTCTTC. The rearrangement uses TRBV5-1 and TRBJ2-1; 9 bases map to TRBD1. Germline V CDR1 and CDR2: SGHRS, YFSETQ. J lost 4 bases, V lost 2 bases, and 4 bases had no gene match. The CDR3 length is 15 residues.

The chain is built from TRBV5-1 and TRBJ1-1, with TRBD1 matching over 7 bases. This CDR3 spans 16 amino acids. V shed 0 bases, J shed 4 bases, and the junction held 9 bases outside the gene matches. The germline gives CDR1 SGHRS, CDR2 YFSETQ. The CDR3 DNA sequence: TGCGCCAGCAGCTTGGGGCTTCGGGACAGCTCCACTGAAGCTTTCTTT. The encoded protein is CASSLGLRDSSTEAFF.

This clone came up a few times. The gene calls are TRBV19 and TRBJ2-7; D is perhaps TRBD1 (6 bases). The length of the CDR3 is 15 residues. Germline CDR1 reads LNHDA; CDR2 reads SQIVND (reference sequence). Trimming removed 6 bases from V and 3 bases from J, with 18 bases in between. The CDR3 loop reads CASSRQAGSNYEQYF. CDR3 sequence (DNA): TGTGCCAGTAGCAGACAGGCAGGCTCGAACTACGAGCAGTACTTC.

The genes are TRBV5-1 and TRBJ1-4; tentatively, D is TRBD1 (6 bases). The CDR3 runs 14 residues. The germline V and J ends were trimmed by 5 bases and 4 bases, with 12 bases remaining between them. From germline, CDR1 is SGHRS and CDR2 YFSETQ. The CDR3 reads CASRRGSGNEKLFF. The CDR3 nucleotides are TGCGCCAGCAGAAGGGGGTCCGGTAATGAAAAACTGTTTTTT. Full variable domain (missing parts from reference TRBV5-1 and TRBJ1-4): KAGVTQTPRYLIKTRGQQVTLSCSPISGHRSVSWYQQTPGQGLQFLFEYFSETQRNKGNFPGRFSGRQFSNSRSEMNVSTLELGDSALYLCASRRGSGNEKLFFGSGTQLSVL.

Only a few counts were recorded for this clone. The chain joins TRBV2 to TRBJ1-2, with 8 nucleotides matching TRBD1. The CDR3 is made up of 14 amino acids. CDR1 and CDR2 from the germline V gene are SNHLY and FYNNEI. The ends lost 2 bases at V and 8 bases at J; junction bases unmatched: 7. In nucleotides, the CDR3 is TGTGCCAGCAGTGAACAGGGGGCTCCTGGGGGCTACACCTTC. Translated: CASSEQGAPGGYTF.

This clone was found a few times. The CDR3 coding sequence is TGTGCCAGCAGTATAGCGGGAGGAGAGACCCAGTACTTC. Protein: CASSIAGGETQYF. The V and J genes are TRBV2 and TRBJ2-5; 10 bases line up with TRBD2. The germline V gene has CDR1 SNHLY and CDR2 FYNNEI. The V segment lost 5 bases and the J segment 4 bases; nucleotides outside the gene matches: 1. The CDR3 has 13 amino acids. Full variable domain (remainder filled in from reference TRBV2 and TRBJ2-5): EPEVTQTPSHQVTQMGQEVILRCVPISNHLYFYWYRQILGQKVEFLVSFYNNEISEKSEIFDDQFSVERPDGSNFTLKIRSTKLEDSAMYFCASSIAGGETQYFGPGTRLLVL.

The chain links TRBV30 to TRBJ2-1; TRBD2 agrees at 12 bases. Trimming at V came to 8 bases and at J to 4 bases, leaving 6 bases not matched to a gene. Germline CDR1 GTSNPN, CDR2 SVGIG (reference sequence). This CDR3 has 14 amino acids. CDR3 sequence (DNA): TGTGCCGCTAGCGGGAGGGCCTCATACAATGAGCAGTTCTTC. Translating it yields CAASGRASYNEQFF.